The 25 T cell receptor beta chains given below trace back to one sample, sequenced in a study of CD8+CD57+ T cells in acquired aplastic anemia. It was patients with CD8+CD57+ cell expansion by flow cytometry who were chosen for sequencing. Profiles of TCR beta VDJ and CDR3 were generated from a genomic DNA template. TCRdb reprocessed the reads with MiXCR, giving one entry per CDR3 protein. The sample holds 200,000 to 250,000 distinct CDR3 sequences, about half seen once. Source material: sorted CD4+, CD8+, or CD8+CD57+ T cells (not recorded which) from PBMCs. All receptors derive from a human donor with aplastic anemia.

Ten or more counts support this clonotype. The V and J genes are TRBV19 and TRBJ1-3; 7 bases fit TRBD1. Germline V gene data show CDR1 as LNHDA and CDR2 as SQIVND (reference sequence). The CDR3 has 15 amino acids. Trimming removed 5 bases from V and 2 bases from J; junction bases left unmatched: 6. CDR3 protein: CASSEGADPGNTIYF. The CDR3 DNA follows: TGTGCCAGTAGTGAGGGGGCAGACCCTGGAAACACCATATATTTT.

In this sample, this clonotype turned up many times. V gene TRBV6-5 combines with J gene TRBJ1-6; the match to TRBD1 covers 10 bases. This CDR3 comprises 15 residues. V shed 0 bases and J 10 bases; nucleotides not matched to a gene: 3. CDR1 is MNHEY, CDR2 SVGAGI, per germline. CDR3 nucleotides: TGTGCCAGCAGTTACTCGTCGACAGGGGGCTCACCCCTCCACTTT. This gives the protein CASSYSSTGGSPLHF.

This clonotype occurred many times. The chain is built from TRBV6-6 and TRBJ1-5; D call uncertain. Trimming took off 5 bases at V and 4 bases at J, with 12 bases between the two ends. This CDR3 region has 14 residues. CDR1 and CDR2 (germline): MNHNY, SVGAGI (reference sequence). The CDR3 nucleotides read TGTGCCAGCAGTGACGGACTCAATAATCAGCCCCAGCATTTT. Its protein product is CASSDGLNNQPQHF.

Many counts were recorded for this clonotype. The J gene is TRBJ2-1, the V gene TRBV7-3; 7 bases agree with TRBD1. V trimming: 3 bases; J trimming: 1 base; junction bases outside the gene matches: 3. The CDR3 totals 15 residues. Germline V CDR1 and CDR2: SGHTA, FQGTGA. This CDR3 is CASSLRQGSYNEQFF. The CDR3 nucleotides read TGTGCCAGCAGCTTGAGACAGGGATCCTACAATGAGCAGTTCTTC.

The CDR3 region has the DNA TGTGCCAGCAGTTTACTAGTGCCGGGCGAGCAGTACTTC. Translating it yields CASSLLVPGEQYF. The chain carries TRBV12-3 or TRBV12-4 and TRBJ2-7; no definite D call. This CDR3 comprises 13 residues. Trimming left V 2 bases short and J 6 bases short, with 11 bases between.

This chain links TRBV15 with TRBJ1-5; 7 bases align to TRBD1. CDR1 LNHNV and CDR2 YYDKDF come from the germline V gene (reference sequence). The V and J ends lost 5 bases and 2 bases, in that order; junction bases with no gene match: 9. The CDR3 has 16 amino acids. CDR3 amino acids: CATSWGTGERNQPQHF. The CDR3 DNA is TGTGCCACCAGCTGGGGTACAGGGGAACGCAATCAGCCCCAGCATTTT. Supplemented by reference TRBV15 and TRBJ1-5, the full variable domain reads DAMVIQNPRYQVTQFGKPVTLSCSQTLNHNVMYWYQQKSSQAPKLLFHYYDKDFNNEADTPDNFQSRRPNTSFCFLDIRSPGLGDTAMYLCATSWGTGERNQPQHFGDGTRLSIL.

A few counts support this clonotype. V usage is TRBV5-1 and J usage is TRBJ1-1, with D possibly being TRBD1 (5 bases). Germline V gives CDR1 SGHRS, CDR2 YFSETQ. Trimming stripped 4 bases from V and 3 bases from J, with 13 bases between. CDR3 length: 14 residues. The CDR3 nucleotides read TGCGCCAGCAGCCTTACAGGATCCGACACTGAAGCTTTCTTT. This encodes CASSLTGSDTEAFF. The variable domain in full, with the rest retrieved from reference TRBV5-1 and TRBJ1-1, is KAGVTQTPRYLIKTRGQQVTLSCSPISGHRSVSWYQQTPGQGLQFLFEYFSETQRNKGNFPGRFSGRQFSNSRSEMNVSTLELGDSALYLCASSLTGSDTEAFFGQGTRLTVV.

This clonotype was seen repeatedly, ten times or more. The genes are TRBV6-1 and TRBJ1-6; no definite D call. V was cut by 6 bases and J by 7 bases, with 13 bases left in between. This CDR3 comprises 14 residues. Germline V lookup: CDR1 MNHNS, CDR2 SASEGT. CDR3 DNA sequence: TGTGCCAGCAGGAAGGGCGACTTAAATTCACCCCTCCACTTT. Its translation is CASRKGDLNSPLHF.

This clonotype was found a few times. This chain links TRBV24-1 with TRBJ2-1; TRBD2 agrees at 7 bases. This CDR3 is built from 15 residues. With V trimmed by 5 bases and J by 0 bases, 3 bases remained unmatched. Germline CDR1 reads KGHDR; CDR2 reads SFDVKD. This CDR3 reads CATSVGGSSYNEQFF. CDR3 bases: TGTGCCACCAGTGTAGGCGGGAGCTCCTACAATGAGCAGTTCTTC.

This clonotype was observed at least ten times. The rearrangement joins TRBV19 to TRBJ1-4, with a weak D call TRBD1 (5 bases). Looked up from germline, CDR1 is LNHDA and CDR2 is SQIVND (reference sequence). The V end was cut by 1 base, the J end by 7 bases, with 16 bases between. CDR3 size: 16 residues. CDR3 coding DNA: TGTGCCAGTAGTATAGGGGACCGACCCTGGCGTGAAAAACTGTTTTTT. It specifies CASSIGDRPWREKLFF.

There are a few counts of this clonotype. The genes are TRBV18 and TRBJ1-1; no clear D gene. There are 14 residues in the CDR3. V gave up 4 bases and J gave up 1 base, with 10 bases separating them. Per the germline V gene, CDR1 is KGHSH and CDR2 is LQKENI. Written as DNA, the CDR3 is TGTGCCAGCTCACGACTACCACGGAACACTGAAGCTTTCTTT. This encodes CASSRLPRNTEAFF. Full variable domain (remainder filled in from reference TRBV18 and TRBJ1-1): NAGVMQNPRHLVRRRGQEARLRCSPMKGHSHVYWYRQLPEEGLKFMVYLQKENIIDESGMPKERFSAEFPKEGPSILRIQQVVRGDSAAYFCASSRLPRNTEAFFGQGTRLTVV.

This clonotype was counted ten times or more. The V and J genes are TRBV7-6 and TRBJ2-5; D not resolved. This CDR3 spans 14 amino acids. V was cut by 5 bases and J by 1 base, with 11 bases left in between. The germline V gene encodes CDR1 SGHVS and CDR2 FNYEAQ. The CDR3 coding sequence is TGTGCCAGCAGCCAGTCCTCGTTCCAAGAGACCCAGTACTTC. Translated, it gives CASSQSSFQETQYF.

As regards this clonotype: It may be a read error: a sequence one base away is much more abundant. This chain joins TRBV11-2 and TRBJ2-1; 10 positions agree with TRBD2. In germline, CDR1 is SGHAT, CDR2 FQNNGV. The CDR3 sequence is 15 residues long. CDR3 sequence reads: CASSPAGGLYNEQSF. CDR3 nucleotides: TGTGCCAGCAGCCCAGCGGGGGGGCTTTACAATGAGCAGTCCTTC.

A note on this clonotype: This sequence may be a read error, since a much larger clone differs from it by one base. This chain connects TRBV10-3 to TRBJ1-2, with 7 nucleotides matching TRBD1. The CDR3 runs to 15 residues. V shed 5 bases and J 6 bases; nucleotides not matched to a gene: 12. CDR1 ENHRY and CDR2 SYGVKD come from the germline V gene. CDR3 in amino acids: CAISYRAGGGHGYTF. CDR3 coding DNA: TGTGCCATCAGTTACCGGGCAGGGGGAGGCCATGGCTACACCTTC.

The J gene is TRBJ2-3, the V gene TRBV7-2, with D uncertain. Trimming removed 4 bases from V and 1 base from J, with 6 bases in between. This CDR3 is built from 13 residues. The V gene's germline CDR1 is SGHTA and CDR2 FQGNSA. The CDR3 sequence is CASSSGRTDTQYF. For the CDR3, the DNA is TGTGCCAGCAGCTCCGGACGCACAGATACGCAGTATTTT.

This clonotype was observed a few times. This sequence may be a read error, since a much larger clone differs from it by one base. This is likely a read error, given that the CDR3 carries no conserved phenylalanine or tryptophan at its end. This chain connects TRBV5-5 to TRBJ2-7, with TRBD1 matching over 8 bases. The CDR3 spans 15 residues. The V segment lost 4 bases and the J segment 3 bases; nucleotides outside the gene matches: 9. Germline-derived CDR1 and CDR2 are SGHKS and YYEKEE (reference sequence). CDR3 sequence reads: CASSRTGLRGYEQYC. Here the CDR3 DNA reads TGTGCCAGCAGCCGGACAGGGCTTCGAGGCTACGAGCAGTACTGC.

The chain links TRBV7-2 to TRBJ1-1; D call uncertain. Germline V CDR1 and CDR2: SGHTA, FQGNSA. Trimming cost V 1 base and J 0 bases, with 15 bases left between them. This CDR3 region has 17 residues. The CDR3 here is CASSLEVVSEVNTEAFF. The CDR3 DNA is TGTGCCAGCAGCTTAGAGGTGGTGAGTGAGGTGAACACTGAAGCTTTCTTT.

A remark on this clonotype: Compared with germline, one end of the junction differs, possibly owing to a read error. The chain is built from TRBV20-1 and TRBJ1-5; D unclear. The germline V gene encodes CDR1 DFQATT and CDR2 SNEGSKA (reference sequence). The length of the CDR3 is 8 residues. The CDR3 nucleotides are TGCAGTGCTAGGGTAATAGGGTTT. It encodes CSARVIGF.

The CDR3 DNA is TGCGCCAGCAGCTTGGCAGAGACCTCACCCCTCCACTTT. Its translation: CASSLAETSPLHF. The genes are TRBV5-1 and TRBJ1-6; D unclear. Trimming pared 0 bases from V and 10 bases from J, leaving 8 bases between. CDR1 SGHRS and CDR2 YFSETQ come from the germline V gene. The CDR3 runs to 13 residues. Supplemented by reference TRBV5-1 and TRBJ1-6, the full variable domain reads KAGVTQTPRYLIKTRGQQVTLSCSPISGHRSVSWYQQTPGQGLQFLFEYFSETQRNKGNFPGRFSGRQFSNSRSEMNVSTLELGDSALYLCASSLAETSPLHFGNGTRLTVT.

The V call is TRBV2, the J call TRBJ1-5; D remains unclear. Germline-derived CDR1 and CDR2 are SNHLY and FYNNEI. This CDR3 spans 13 amino acids. Trimming took off 7 bases at V and 0 bases at J, with 7 bases between the two ends. The CDR3 DNA follows: TGTGCCAGCATGAGGGATAGCAATCAGCCCCAGCATTTT. Its protein is CASMRDSNQPQHF.

This clonotype turned up a few times. The chain joins TRBV28 to TRBJ2-3; possibly TRBD1 or TRBD2 for D (6 bases each). CDR3 length: 17 residues. Trimming took off 4 bases at V and 0 bases at J, with 17 bases between the two ends. Germline V gene sequence: CDR1 MDHEN, CDR2 SYDVKM. The CDR3 DNA is TGTGCCAGCAGTTCACTCGGGACGGGGGCTAGCACAGATACGCAGTATTTT. Its protein is CASSSLGTGASTDTQYF.

This clonotype came up many times. At one of its ends the junction is not consistent with the germline gene, which may arise from a read error. The rearrangement uses TRBV6-1 and TRBJ1-2; possibly TRBD1 for D (6 bases). The CDR3 loop spans 13 amino acids. The germline V gene has CDR1 MNHNS and CDR2 SASEGT. The CDR3 DNA follows: TGTGCTAGCAGCCCAGACAGGAACTATGGCTACACCTTC. Encoded protein: CASSPDRNYGYTF.

The chain recombines TRBV29-1 with TRBJ2-3; 9 positions match TRBD1. CDR1 SQVTM and CDR2 ANQGSEA come from the germline V gene. The CDR3 totals 16 residues. V gave up 7 bases and J gave up 1 base; unmatched junction bases: 12. The CDR3 reads CSAELQGADGTDTQYF. The CDR3 DNA reads as TGCAGCGCTGAGTTACAGGGGGCAGATGGCACAGATACGCAGTATTTT.

Concerning this clonotype itself: Likely a read error: the CDR3 ends without its conserved phenylalanine or tryptophan. The CDR3 loop reads CATSSGHTYNEQFL. In DNA form, the CDR3 reads TGTGCCACCAGTTCGGGACACACATACAATGAGCAGTTCCTC. J is TRBJ2-1 and V is TRBV15, with D possibly matching TRBD1 (6 bases). This CDR3 has 14 amino acids. Germline V CDR1 and CDR2: LNHNV, YYDKDF (reference sequence). Trimming took 6 bases from V and 4 from J, leaving 13 bases between them.

This clonotype was picked up many times. The chain joins TRBV12-3 or TRBV12-4 to TRBJ1-1; 11 nucleotides align to TRBD1. The junction had 7 bases not matched to a gene; V was cut back by 4 bases and J by 6 bases. This CDR3 is 15 amino acids long. For the CDR3, the DNA is TGTGCCAGCAGTTGGGGGGACAGGGGGGTGTCTGAAGCTTTCTTT. It encodes CASSWGDRGVSEAFF.